This T cell receptor beta chain stems from a study of blood T cells in healthy people across ages. This clonotype was picked up a small number of times. Together with a sample-barcoded 5' primer, a J-beta primer mix was included in a second PCR lasting about 6 to 11 cycles. Each cDNA molecule received a tag from a template-switch adaptor that had 12 random nucleotides. TCRdb re-derived calls from the 5' RACE reads in MiXCR, one entry per CDR3 protein. This sample has 790,000 or so distinct CDR3 sequences; about 46% occur once, and the top ten carry around a sixth. Isolation of PBMCs gave at least 7 million cells per sample. V lost 1 base and J 7 bases, leaving 14 bases between the germline ends. Germline V lookup: CDR1 SEHNR, CDR2 FQNEAQ (reference sequence). The CDR3 length is 15 residues.

This receptor was obtained from a man older than 75 in good health. The chain recombines TRBV7-9 with TRBJ2-1, with D tentatively TRBD2 (6 bases). Sequenced: blood. The CDR3 sequence: CASSLGRDGRNEQFF. DNA of the CDR3: TGTGCCAGCAGCTTAGGGCGGGACGGGCGAAATGAGCAGTTCTTC. Together with reference TRBV7-9 and TRBJ2-1, the CDR3 gives the full variable domain: DTGVSQNPRHKITKRGQNVTFRCDPISEHNRLYWYRQTLGQGPEFLTYFQNEAQLEKSRLLSDRFSAERPKGSFSTLEIQRTEQGDSAMYLCASSLGRDGRNEQFFGPGTRLTVL.